This TCR beta chain was recorded in a study of cytomegalovirus exposure and HLA in healthy donors. The CDR3 has 17 residues. Germline V CDR1 and CDR2: SEHNR, FQNEAQ (reference sequence). Trimming removed 1 base from V and 6 bases from J; junction bases left unmatched: 13. The primer mix had 60 Vbeta and 13 Jbeta primers. Repertoires were generated with immunoSEQ multiplex PCR, while TCRdb's copy carries only in-frame clones and drops some. Of approximately 150,000 clones detected, 84% appear once; the ten largest clones hold 4.8%. The genes are TRBV7-9 and TRBJ2-3, with TRBD2 identical over 7 bases. The sequence was collected from a girl under 18 in good health and CMV-seropositive. Sequenced input: PBMCs. The DNA for the CDR3 is TGTGCCAGCAGCTTAGAGGGCCTGGGCGGGGGAGGTGATACGCAGTATTTT. Protein: CASSLEGLGGGGDTQYF.